The rows below give T cell receptor beta chains drawn from one sample of a study of blood T cell repertoires in COVID-19. TCRdb keeps only in-frame clones here, not all; method: immunoSEQ multiplex PCR. The sample contains 300,000 to 400,000 clones, 88% of which appear only once. Sequenced sample: PBMCs or T cells enriched from blood (not recorded which). Receptors were obtained from a woman aged 25 to 39 with acute COVID-19. Each CDR3 is given with its conserved first and last residue. The D gene is left open where the match is weak. Clone sizes are given selectively: once, few, many, or a class where the clone is expanded.

d_call: .; j_call: TRBJ1-6; v_call: TRBV5-1; clone_size: .; cdr3_aa: CASSLSGGYNSPLHF; cdr3_nt: TGCGCCAGCAGCTTGAGTGGGGGGTATAATTCACCCCTCCACTTT
d_call: .; j_call: TRBJ2-4; v_call: TRBV5-1; clone_size: .; cdr3_aa: CASSVTGAKNIQYF; cdr3_nt: TGCGCCAGCAGCGTTACGGGGGCCAAAAACATTCAGTACTTC
d_call: TRBD1; j_call: TRBJ2-2; v_call: TRBV7-2; clone_size: .; cdr3_aa: CASSGQGAHGELFF; cdr3_nt: TGTGCCAGCAGCGGACAGGGGGCACACGGGGAGCTGTTTTTT
d_call: TRBD2; j_call: TRBJ2-1; v_call: TRBV18; clone_size: .; cdr3_aa: CASSPSLAGGDNEQFF; cdr3_nt: TGTGCCAGCTCACCCTCCCTAGCGGGGGGGGACAATGAGCAGTTCTTC
d_call: .; j_call: TRBJ1-1; v_call: TRBV28; clone_size: .; cdr3_aa: CASSFGSEAFF; cdr3_nt: TGTGCCAGCAGTTTTGGGTCGGAGGCTTTCTTT
d_call: TRBD1; j_call: TRBJ1-4; v_call: TRBV30; clone_size: few; cdr3_aa: CAWRDWTGSNEKLFF; cdr3_nt: TGTGCCTGGAGGGACTGGACAGGGTCTAATGAAAAACTGTTTTTT
d_call: TRBD2; j_call: TRBJ2-3; v_call: TRBV2; clone_size: once; cdr3_aa: CASTETSGADTQYF; cdr3_nt: TGTGCCAGCACAGAGACTAGCGGGGCAGATACGCAGTATTTT
d_call: .; j_call: TRBJ1-1; v_call: TRBV19; clone_size: .; cdr3_aa: CASSSLPVNTEAFF; cdr3_nt: TGTGCCAGTAGTTCGCTCCCGGTGAACACTGAAGCTTTCTTT
d_call: .; j_call: TRBJ1-2; v_call: TRBV29-1; clone_size: few; cdr3_aa: CSVRGAEGYTF; cdr3_nt: TGCAGCGTCCGGGGGGCGGAGGGCTACACCTTC
d_call: .; j_call: TRBJ1-6; v_call: TRBV19; clone_size: .; cdr3_aa: CASSIRQGYNSPLHF; cdr3_nt: TGTGCCAGTAGTATAAGGCAGGGGTATAATTCACCCCTCCACTTT
d_call: TRBD1; j_call: TRBJ1-5; v_call: TRBV15; clone_size: .; cdr3_aa: CATSRGTGGGNQPQHF; cdr3_nt: TGTGCCACCAGCAGAGGGACAGGGGGAGGGAATCAGCCCCAGCATTTT
d_call: .; j_call: TRBJ1-5; v_call: TRBV6-2/TRBV6-3; clone_size: .; cdr3_aa: CASSYSGGPRNSNQPQHF; cdr3_nt: TGTGCCAGCAGTTACTCGGGGGGGCCGCGAAATAGCAATCAGCCCCAGCATTTT
d_call: .; j_call: TRBJ1-1; v_call: TRBV6-1; clone_size: .; cdr3_aa: CASSEGREAFF; cdr3_nt: TGTGCCAGCAGTGAAGGCAGAGAAGCTTTCTTT
d_call: .; j_call: TRBJ2-3; v_call: TRBV27; clone_size: .; cdr3_aa: CASRDSARTQYF; cdr3_nt: TGTGCCAGCAGAGACAGTGCCAGAACGCAGTATTTT
d_call: .; j_call: TRBJ2-7; v_call: TRBV2; clone_size: .; cdr3_aa: CASREDISQQYF; cdr3_nt: TGTGCCAGCAGGGAAGACATCTCTCAGCAGTACTTC
d_call: .; j_call: TRBJ2-7; v_call: TRBV6-1; clone_size: .; cdr3_aa: CASSEERTLQQYF; cdr3_nt: TGTGCCAGCAGTGAAGAGAGGACTTTACAGCAGTACTTC